The text below deals with one TCR beta chain. Its antigen remains unidentified. No much larger clone is present one base from it, and per-base qualities are unavailable. Preparation of the library involved the immunoSEQ multiplex PCR assay. For the multiplex PCR, a mixture combining 60 forward primers for TCR Vbeta segments and 13 reverse primers for TCR Jbeta segments was used. Amplification of the CDR3 region of rearranged TCR beta genes was performed with a multiplex PCR assay on genomic DNA. The Illumina HiSeq System was used to sequence the amplified TCR beta libraries as 87-base-pair reads. The authors' pipeline ran thus. A later analysis tallied 80 million to 95 million unique TCR beta chains across the approximately 670 repertoires, and approximately 9.9 million of those chains were shared by two or more donors. To remove PCR and sequencing errors, raw reads were error-corrected and collapsed into unique sequences using a nearest-neighbor algorithm that merged closely related sequences. V, D and J gene segments were assigned by aligning CDR3 sequences to IMGT reference sequences. For a sequence to be retained, at least a six-nucleotide match to both a V gene segment and a J gene segment was required. A rearrangement counted as productive if the CDR3 had no stop codons and remained in frame with V and J, and every other rearrangement counted as non-productive. CDR3 was defined according to IMGT convention as the region running from the second conserved V-encoded cysteine to the conserved J-encoded phenylalanine. The earlier analysis of 587 of the donors excluded sequences that lacked an unambiguous match to a single V gene segment. In an earlier analysis of some 590 of the donors, V segments were called functional above 56.7% productive rearrangements and were called segregating when the between-donor standard deviation exceeded 5%. A statistical classification framework was developed to diagnose cytomegalovirus status using the catalog of TCR beta chain sequences. In a later analysis, V and J genes were assigned by comparing TCR nucleotide sequences against IMGT/GENE-DB human TR gene sequences. A later analysis assigned CDR3 sequences and most-parsimonious VDJ recombination scenarios with the TCRdist pipeline. In a later analysis, every TCR beta chain was defined by the combination of its CDR3 amino acid sequence and its V-gene family, and reads without a unique V-gene family were dropped. A later analysis removed 550 to 700 highly shared, low-generation-probability nucleotide sequences to deal with suspected cross-contamination and a sequencing artifact. In a later analysis, a clonal expansion index was calculated for each public chain from normalized within-repertoire ranks of inferred template counts. A later analysis computed generation probabilities with a VDJ recombination model fitted to out-of-frame rearrangements, and checked the results against IGoR. A later analysis scored TCR-TCR, TCR-HLA and TCR-CMV co-occurrence with hypergeometric tests, applying a repertoire-size bias correction to TCR pairs. False discovery rates were estimated in a later analysis by permuting HLA or CMV assignments 20 times. In a later analysis, co-occurring TCRs were grouped using DBSCAN, and TCRdist sequence similarity was added for clustering within HLA-allele-positive subsets. Repertoires with fewer than 30,000 or more than 120,000 public chains were left out of co-occurrence clustering, as were five repertoires with anomalous nucleotide sharing. TCRdb's version of the immuneACCESS table is confined to in-frame rearrangements and falls short of the full clone set. An unresolved V gene accounts for under half of the shortfall where checked; the remainder is of unknown origin. From that table come the V and J calls and clone size; the DNA was used to work out D and trimming. The sample includes about 120,000 clones, with over 70% observed a single time. The leading ten clones occupy approximately 8.8% of the sample.

These data belong to a study of cytomegalovirus exposure and HLA in healthy donors (dated by TCRdb to the late 2010s). About the study as a whole: An earlier analysis of 550 to 700 of the donors reported approximately 270 Gb of sequence data and around 120 million unique TCR beta sequences from 150 million to 200 million T cells. An early release covering 550 to 700 HLA-typed donors comprised around 300 gigabases of sequencing data and roughly 86 million unique TCR sequences. Of the roughly 400 genotyped donors, about 80% fell in the genetic ancestry cluster associated with self-reported Caucasian donors. The study was designed to test whether signatures of past pathogen exposure could be identified by cataloging public T cell receptors. The T cell repertoires of some 700 subjects were profiled by immunosequencing and related to cytomegalovirus serostatus. Along with the 666-subject first cohort, a separate validation cohort of roughly 110 different subjects was used. High-throughput TCR immunosequencing, statistical association of individual TCRs with disease status, and machine learning were combined to predict cytomegalovirus infection status. To study patterns of TCR occurrence, a later analysis re-analyzed previously published TCR beta repertoires from 650 to 750 donors and added high-resolution HLA genotyping. Rather than using new phenotypic data, the later analysis identified candidate immune exposures from TCR beta sequences and from how often those sequences occurred across donors. An earlier analysis of around 580 of the donors used high-throughput TCR beta sequencing to judge whether each TCR beta V gene segment behaved as functional or pseudogenic. Donor age, sex, ethnicity and CMV serostatus were compiled alongside the repertoire data. A later genetic analysis took genome-wide SNP genotypes for about 60% of the roughly 670 donors and used that subset as a discovery cohort. All discovery cohort repertoires had been generated using a single sequencing platform. HLA typing included class I and class II loci at four-digit resolution. Typing coverage differed by locus: A, B, C, DRB1 and DQB1 were typed in roughly 620-630 donors, DQA1 in roughly 510, DPA1 in nearly 610, and DPB1 in 450 to 490. A few DR-DQ haplotypes were handled as single units for association and clustering because linkage in the cohort was strong. Across some 400 genotyped donors of the cohort, an average of approximately 240,000 unique TCR beta nucleotide sequences per donor were sequenced, and roughly a sixth of those sequences were non-productive.

The CDR3 goes from the cysteine to the phenylalanine over 15 residues. The entry retains the CDR3 DNA only, 45 bases that are in frame from base 1. The germline V gene gives CDR1 as SGHRS and CDR2 as YFSETQ. Germline trimming amounts to 4 bases on V and 6 bases on J, with 8 as the count of junction bases outside the gene matches. General findings and caveats noted by the study authors: Compared with the roughly 670-donor mean, donors in an Asian-associated ancestry cluster had fewer N-insertions in productive TCRs, according to a later genetic analysis. Linkage disequilibrium might explain the correlated functional status among segregating V segments, but an unknown experimental factor could not be ruled out. Broadly in line with IMGT annotations, most TCR beta V segments showed up in productive rearrangements about 90% or about 30% of the time in an earlier analysis of 450 to 600 of the donors. In a later analysis, several top co-occurrence clusters were reported to appear linked to parvovirus B19, influenza, CMV and Epstein-Barr virus. Compared with equally common non-associated chains, HLA-associated TCR beta chains in a later analysis were more clonally expanded and had lower generation probabilities. In a later genetic analysis, a missense DCLRE1C variant was associated with V-gene and J-gene trimming of TCR beta chains, and the association was replicated in an independent cohort. Only TCR beta chains were sequenced in this cohort, and the absence of alpha or paired-chain data limited detectable features. The 87-base-pair reads could not distinguish some IMGT-functional V segments, including TRBV6-2 and TRBV6-3, so those segments were excluded. Because counts were too low, about 15 rarely observed V segments, including chromosome 9 orphons, were left out of the earlier analysis of 500 to 650 of the donors. Cytomegalovirus status was reported to be diagnosed by the classifier with high specificity and sensitivity in both the original and validation cohorts. Presence/absence analyses assumed roughly uniform sequencing depth across donors, an assumption that may not hold. A later analysis found that TCR association rates varied across HLA loci, with DRB1 alleles showing the most associated TCRs and HLA-C alleles the fewest. The authors suggested that the approach could potentially be extended to other disease states and immunological phenotypes. Assigning TCR associations to individual alleles was difficult when HLA alleles, especially DR and DQ, strongly co-occurred. Immune exposure information for the cohort was limited to CMV serostatus. In vitro tests confirmed that a few of the cytomegalovirus-associated TCR beta chains recognize cytomegalovirus antigens. While some public TCRs were present in many individuals, most TCR sequences turned up only very rarely across donors. A cluster of highly shared sequence variants was judged likely to represent a technical artifact of the sequencing pipeline. In a later analysis, about 16,000 TCR beta sequences were associated with specific HLA alleles at a false discovery rate of 0.05. A total of 150 to 200 TCR beta chains were listed by the study as associated with cytomegalovirus. A further reported finding was that TCR beta sequences accurately predicted the HLA-A and HLA-B alleles for most subjects in the first cohort. In a later analysis, most CMV-associated TCR beta chains were found to appear HLA-restricted, with HLA associations seemingly driven largely by CMV exposure. Because some donors lacked HLA typing at each locus, the association tests relied only on the typed subset.

The cohort comprised fewer than 750 healthy bone marrow donors. At the time of sampling, all cohort members were nominally healthy, though unrecorded immune exposures were likely present. The donor was CMV seropositive and was included in the group of 290 or so seropositive cohort members. Every donor gave a peripheral blood sample, and the peripheral blood mononuclear cells from that sample were used for TCR beta sequencing. Genomic DNA was extracted from the blood cell samples with the Qiagen DNeasy Blood Extraction Kit. The clonotype was recovered from a female donor in good health and CMV-seropositive. The sample comprised PBMCs. The chain links TRBV5-1 with TRBJ2-7, with 12 middle bases fitting TRBD1. This receptor carries the CDR3 CASSPTGTGGTEQYF. The nucleotides read TGCGCCAGCAGCCCTACCGGGACAGGGGGCACCGAGCAGTACTTC.